A selection of T cell receptor beta chains follows, all from one sample in a study of blood T cells in healthy people across ages. TCRdb ran MiXCR on the 5' RACE reads and lists one entry per CDR3 protein. The table lists under 1 million distinct CDR3 sequences, around 43% of them singletons. Sequenced: blood. The receptors shown here come from a man aged 60 to 69 in good health. Each CDR3 is given with its conserved first and last residue. Fields, in order: V gene, D gene, J gene, CDR3 length, clone size, CDR3 protein, CDR3 DNA. A D gene is named only where the DNA matches it firmly. Not every row has a clone size; where given, it reads once, few, many or a size class.

TRBV20-1	NA	TRBJ2-1	12	few	CSPRPLGNEQFF	TGCAGTCCTAGACCCCTCGGGAATGAGCAGTTCTTC
TRBV20-1	TRBD2	TRBJ2-1	13	few	CSAWAGGHNEQFF	TGCAGTGCCTGGGCGGGGGGACACAATGAGCAGTTCTTC
TRBV3-1	NA	TRBJ2-7	15	NA	CASSPTQGITYEQYF	TGTGCCAGCAGCCCGACGCAGGGCATCACCTACGAGCAGTACTTC
TRBV20-1	NA	TRBJ1-1	14	NA	CSAGPDGGDTEAFF	TGCAGTGCTGGGCCCGACGGAGGGGACACTGAAGCTTTCTTT
TRBV20-1	TRBD1	TRBJ1-2	12	once	CSASQGGDGYTF	TGCAGTGCTAGCCAGGGGGGGGATGGCTACACCTTC
TRBV20-1	NA	TRBJ1-4	14	few	CSARAGVGNEKLFF	TGCAGTGCTAGAGCAGGGGTCGGGAATGAAAAACTGTTTTTT
TRBV4-1	NA	TRBJ2-7	16	NA	CASSQDGGGLKNVQYF	TGCGCCAGCAGCCAAGATGGCGGCGGATTAAAAAACGTTCAGTACTTC
TRBV18	NA	TRBJ2-1	16	NA	CASSPPSLGSYNEQFF	TGTGCCAGCTCACCACCGAGTCTAGGATCCTACAATGAGCAGTTCTTC
TRBV15	TRBD1	TRBJ1-2	14	NA	CATSRQGVNYGYTF	TGTGCCACCAGCAGACAGGGGGTCAACTATGGCTACACCTTC
TRBV10-3	NA	TRBJ2-5	15	NA	CAISKATGRGETQYF	TGTGCCATCAGTAAAGCTACAGGGAGGGGAGAGACCCAGTACTTC
TRBV11-1	NA	TRBJ2-5	18	NA	CASSPNPLTHLTKETQYF	TGTGCCAGCAGCCCCAACCCTCTAACCCACCTTACAAAAGAGACCCAGTACTTC
TRBV7-2	TRBD2	TRBJ2-7	16	NA	CASGLGWTSGSYEQYF	TGTGCCAGCGGCTTAGGATGGACTAGCGGATCCTACGAGCAGTACTTC
TRBV7-3	NA	TRBJ1-1	15	few	CASSLTGQGTSEAFF	TGTGCCAGCAGCTTAACGGGGCAGGGTACCTCTGAAGCTTTCTTT
TRBV24-1	TRBD1	TRBJ2-1	13	few	CATKGTGDNEQFF	TGTGCCACCAAGGGGACAGGGGACAATGAGCAGTTCTTC
TRBV6-5	TRBD2	TRBJ2-1	16	NA	CASRPPGLGSYNEQFF	TGTGCCAGCAGGCCACCGGGACTAGGGTCCTACAATGAGCAGTTCTTC
TRBV20-1	NA	TRBJ1-6	14	NA	CSASQRRTNSPLHF	TGCAGTGCTAGTCAAAGGCGGACTAATTCACCCCTCCACTTT
TRBV27	TRBD2	TRBJ2-1	15	NA	CASSFLAGGGNEQFF	TGTGCCAGCAGTTTTCTAGCGGGGGGCGGCAATGAGCAGTTCTTC
TRBV7-2	TRBD2	TRBJ2-1	15	NA	CASSPRGDTFGTQFF	TGTGCCAGCAGCCCCCGGGGGGATACCTTCGGGACCCAGTTCTTC
TRBV6-2/TRBV6-3	TRBD1	TRBJ2-5	12	NA	CASSCMTGEQYF	TGTGCCAGCAGTTGCATGACAGGGGAGCAGTACTTC
TRBV29-1	NA	TRBJ2-7	17	NA	CSVPKSLTSLSYNEQYF	TGCAGCGTGCCCAAATCCCTAACTAGCCTTTCCTACAATGAGCAGTACTTC
TRBV20-1	TRBD2	TRBJ2-1	15	NA	CSAVTGTSGHNEQFF	TGCAGTGCTGTAACCGGGACTAGCGGGCACAATGAGCAGTTCTTC
TRBV29-1	NA	TRBJ2-1	14	NA	CSVADLSSYNEQFF	TGCAGCGTCGCGGACTTAAGCTCCTACAATGAGCAGTTCTTC
TRBV7-3	NA	TRBJ2-5	15	NA	CASSLTQGRSTEQYF	TGTGCCAGCAGCTTAACTCAAGGTAGGAGTACTGAGCAGTACTTC
TRBV11-2	TRBD2	TRBJ2-3	16	NA	CASSLNIAGVTYTQYF	TGTGCCAGCAGCTTAAACATAGCGGGGGTCACGTACACGCAGTATTTT
TRBV4-3	NA	TRBJ1-1	15	NA	CASSPHPGTRAEAFF	TGCGCCAGCAGCCCCCATCCCGGGACGAGGGCTGAAGCTTTCTTT
TRBV10-1	TRBD1	TRBJ2-7	13	NA	CASSAETGNEQYF	TGCGCCAGCAGCGCGGAGACAGGGAACGAGCAGTACTTC
TRBV29-1	NA	TRBJ2-3	13	NA	CSVEAGLTDTQYF	TGCAGCGTTGAAGCCGGGCTCACAGATACGCAGTATTTT
TRBV7-2	TRBD1	TRBJ2-1	15	NA	CASSLTGTGVNEQFF	TGTGCCAGCAGCTTAACCGGGACAGGGGTCAATGAGCAGTTCTTC
TRBV12-5	NA	TRBJ2-1	12	few	CASGYGVSEQFF	TGTGCTAGTGGTTACGGGGTCAGTGAGCAGTTCTTC
TRBV4-2	NA	TRBJ2-3	18	once	CASSQRPSSGTGTDTQYF	TGTGCCAGCAGCCAACGGCCGTCCTCAGGGACTGGCACAGATACGCAGTATTTT
TRBV24-1	TRBD1	TRBJ1-4	15	few	CATSDPQGEEEKLFF	TGTGCCACCAGTGATCCCCAGGGGGAAGAGGAAAAACTGTTTTTT
TRBV20-1	NA	TRBJ2-3	14	NA	CSAISGSRGNTQYF	TGCAGTGCTATTTCGGGATCCAGGGGAAATACGCAGTATTTT
TRBV27	TRBD1	TRBJ2-5	14	few	CASSLTGGIETQYF	TGTGCCAGCAGTTTAACAGGGGGCATAGAGACCCAGTACTTC
TRBV9	TRBD1	TRBJ2-7	15	NA	CASSAGQGGAYEQYF	TGTGCCAGCAGCGCCGGACAGGGGGGAGCCTACGAGCAGTACTTC
TRBV7-9	NA	TRBJ2-5	14	few	CASTPAPYQETQYF	TGTGCCAGCACCCCGGCGCCCTACCAAGAGACCCAGTACTTC
TRBV7-2	TRBD2	TRBJ2-1	15	few	CASSPRTSGDNEQFF	TGTGCCAGCAGCCCCCGAACTAGCGGGGACAATGAGCAGTTCTTC
TRBV2	NA	TRBJ2-7	14	NA	CARGSAFRSDEQYF	TGTGCCAGAGGGTCGGCATTTAGGTCCGACGAGCAGTACTTC
TRBV6-5	NA	TRBJ2-5	14	NA	CASSYSRLQETQYF	TGTGCCAGCAGTTACTCGCGGTTGCAAGAGACCCAGTACTTC
TRBV28	NA	TRBJ1-2	12	NA	CASSLLQSGYTF	TGTGCCAGCAGTTTATTGCAGTCAGGCTACACCTTC
TRBV10-3	TRBD1	TRBJ1-4	13	NA	CAISEGQGEKLFF	TGTGCCATCAGTGAGGGACAGGGTGAAAAACTGTTTTTT